This TCR beta chain was retrieved from a study of OX40 agonist ivuxolimab in advanced cancers. General study findings and limits: Normalized T-cell clonal expansion was also low in a subset of nonresponders. Dose levels from 0.1 to 3.0 mg/kg saw CD4+ and CD8+ blood T cells expand clonally by week 6. There were, on average, more expanded clones in CD8+ T cells than in CD4+.

The table lists this clone with a count of one. Its specificity is unknown. Using immunoSEQ multiplex PCR, the repertoire was profiled, and TCRdb retains in-frame clones only, with some absent. Of 12,000 or so clones listed, approximately 76% are singletons. Germline assignment: CDR1 ENHRY and CDR2 SYGVKD. V lost 4 bases, J lost 0 bases, and 14 bases stayed unmatched. The CDR3 length is 20 residues. The sequence was collected from an adult with an advanced solid tumor such as melanoma, head and neck, liver or kidney cancer. This chain uses TRBV10-3 with TRBJ2-1; 11 positions match TRBD2. The sequencing used CD4+ or CD8+ T cells sorted from blood, collected in a trial of the OX40 agonist ivuxolimab. The CDR3 region has the DNA TGTGCCATCAGTGGGGCTAGCGGGAGGACTCTACCTAGCTCCTACAATGAGCAGTTCTTC. It specifies CAISGASGRTLPSSYNEQFF.